These T cell receptor beta chains were read from a single sample in a study of shared clonotypes between healthy human individuals. The method was immunoSEQ multiplex PCR; TCRdb's version includes in-frame clones alone and lacks a portion of them. The table lists roughly 2.1 million clones, roughly 91% of them singletons, with about 1.8% in the top ten. Sequenced input: naive CD8+ T cells from PBMCs. Receptor source: a man aged 18 to 35 in good health. Some clones in this sample may be carry-over from other donors' samples. Both conserved end residues are part of each CDR3.

TRBV19,TRBJ1-4,CASSPRAFNEKLFF
TRBV7-3,TRBJ2-1,CASSLTGGLSYNEQFF
TRBV7-8,TRBJ2-5,CASSLAHRVQETQYF
TRBV27,TRBJ1-1,CASSPSAGETQTEAFF
TRBV30,TRBJ2-3,CAWSHDSPGDGADTQYF
TRBV5-4,TRBJ2-7,CASSLGKTYEQYF
TRBV28,TRBJ1-1,CASSLGQAPSNTEAFF
TRBV6-5,TRBJ2-2,CASSSDPGELFF
TRBV10-1,TRBJ2-7,CATIPWTPSYEQYF
TRBV18,TRBJ1-1,CASSQLGVSTEAFF
TRBV7-3,TRBJ2-5,CASSLRAEGTQYF
TRBV28,TRBJ2-2,CASRLQGNTGELFF
TRBV9,TRBJ2-7,CASSPPGSLHEQYF
TRBV7-9,TRBJ2-7,CASSLTDGSVEQYF
TRBV13,TRBJ2-1,CASRASGTSYNEQFF
TRBV29-1,TRBJ2-2,CSVEVGTPQAGELFF
TRBV19,TRBJ1-5,CASSIKGLPVNQPQHF
TRBV5-6,TRBJ1-2,CASSPGTGAHGYTF
TRBV7-9,TRBJ2-7,CASSLVRTYEQYF
TRBV6-5,TRBJ1-4,CASSWGQGLRNEKLFF
TRBV27,TRBJ2-5,CASSPIYQETQYF
TRBV5-1,TRBJ2-1,CASSFVAGGPHNEQFF
TRBV28,TRBJ2-2,CASSLWSGGAAGELFF
TRBV5-1,TRBJ1-2,CASSPARLNYGYTF
TRBV27,TRBJ2-7,CASSLHLSTGGTDEQYF
TRBV27,TRBJ1-4,CASRRQGGFANEKLFF
TRBV28,TRBJ2-2,CASSPRQWVHTGELFF
TRBV9,TRBJ2-1,CASSEGLAAKSSYNEQFF
TRBV4-1,TRBJ2-7,CASSQLQTYEQYF